These T cell receptor beta chains were read from a single sample in a study of shared clonotypes between healthy human individuals. Method: immunoSEQ multiplex PCR; TCRdb's copy keeps in-frame clones and lacks some. This sample has roughly 1,800,000 clones, with about 95% found just once. Sequencing input: naive CD8+ T cells sorted from blood. All receptors derive from a man aged 18 to 29 in good health. The CDR3 runs from the conserved cysteine through the conserved F or W. The D gene is left open where the match is weak. Some rows mark clone size as missing; the rest say once, few, many or name a class of expanded clone.

-	TRBV7-3	-	TRBJ2-2	CASSLNPGYTGELFF	TGTGCCAGCAGCTTAAACCCCGGCTACACCGGGGAGCTGTTTTTT
-	TRBV6-6	-	TRBJ1-3	CASSYQGSGNTIYF	TGTGCCAGCAGTTACCAGGGCTCTGGAAACACCATATATTTT
-	TRBV25-1	-	TRBJ1-1	CASSAPGGMGATEAFF	TGTGCCAGCAGTGCCCCGGGGGGGATGGGGGCCACTGAAGCTTTCTTT
-	TRBV30	-	TRBJ1-5	CAWSVGQGNQPQHF	TGTGCCTGGAGTGTAGGGCAGGGTAATCAGCCCCAGCATTTT
once	TRBV19	-	TRBJ1-6	CASSPTAGPLGGSPLHF	TGTGCCAGTAGTCCAACCGCCGGCCCGCTGGGCGGTTCACCCCTCCACTTT
-	TRBV30	-	TRBJ1-1	CAWQTGANTEAFF	TGTGCCTGGCAAACCGGAGCGAACACTGAAGCTTTCTTT
-	TRBV5-6	-	TRBJ2-3	CASSSIPDSADTQYF	TGTGCCAGCAGCTCAATCCCAGACTCGGCCGATACGCAGTATTTT
-	TRBV5-1	-	TRBJ2-1	CASSFRGGGYEQFF	TGCGCCAGCAGCTTCAGGGGTGGGGGCTATGAGCAGTTCTTC
-	TRBV9	-	TRBJ2-7	CASSPPPGNSYEQYF	TGTGCCAGCAGCCCCCCACCCGGGAACTCCTACGAGCAGTACTTC
-	TRBV2	-	TRBJ2-7	CASQNRASYEQYF	TGTGCCAGCCAAAACCGCGCTTCCTACGAGCAGTACTTC
-	TRBV7-8	TRBD2	TRBJ2-3	CASSLGLADTDTQYF	TGTGCCAGCAGCCTGGGACTAGCGGACACAGATACGCAGTATTTT
-	TRBV5-6	-	TRBJ1-1	CASSWPESTEAFF	TGTGCCAGCAGCTGGCCCGAGTCCACTGAAGCTTTCTTT
-	TRBV28	-	TRBJ1-2	CASRQGNYGYTF	TGTGCCAGCAGGCAGGGAAACTATGGCTACACCTTC
-	TRBV19	-	TRBJ2-5	CASSIGVILEQETQYF	TGTGCCAGTAGTATAGGAGTGATTCTAGAACAAGAGACCCAGTACTTC
-	TRBV12-5	TRBD1	TRBJ2-7	CASGSYTGTVYEQYF	TGTGCTAGTGGTTCCTATACCGGGACAGTCTACGAGCAGTACTTC
once	TRBV5-1	-	TRBJ2-7	CASSFHSSYEQYF	TGCGCCAGCAGCTTCCACAGCTCCTACGAGCAGTACTTC
-	TRBV6-5	-	TRBJ2-1	CASSYLDNEQFF	TGTGCCAGCAGTTATTTGGACAATGAGCAGTTCTTC
-	TRBV2	-	TRBJ2-7	CASQEFSGGYEQYF	TGTGCCAGCCAAGAGTTTAGCGGCGGCTACGAGCAGTACTTC
-	TRBV6-4	TRBD2	TRBJ2-3	CAGAFGGRHTQYF	TGTGCCGGGGCTTTTGGCGGGAGACATACGCAGTATTTT
-	TRBV9	TRBD2	TRBJ2-1	CASSPRTSGGNEQFF	TGTGCCAGCAGCCCGAGGACTAGCGGGGGCAATGAGCAGTTCTTC
-	TRBV4-3	TRBD1	TRBJ2-1	CASSHRDSYNEQFF	TGCGCCAGCAGCCATCGGGACAGTTACAATGAGCAGTTCTTC
once	TRBV9	-	TRBJ2-3	CASSVGVTGGDTQYF	TGTGCCAGCAGCGTAGGGGTAACTGGGGGAGATACGCAGTATTTT
-	TRBV7-9	-	TRBJ2-7	CASSLGITGMEQYF	TGTGCCAGCAGCTTAGGAATAACAGGGATGGAGCAGTACTTC
-	TRBV10-3	-	TRBJ2-1	CAISDPRGEWGEQFF	TGTGCCATCAGTGATCCCAGGGGGGAGTGGGGTGAGCAGTTCTTC
-	TRBV6-6	-	TRBJ2-5	CASSTQQTQETQYF	TGTGCCAGCAGTACCCAACAAACCCAAGAGACCCAGTACTTC
-	TRBV7-9	TRBD2	TRBJ2-3	CASSPLWGGTDTQYF	TGTGCCAGCAGCCCACTATGGGGGGGAACAGATACGCAGTATTTT
-	TRBV28	TRBD2	TRBJ2-5	CASSSRGGAEETQYF	TGTGCCAGCAGTTCCCGGGGGGGCGCCGAAGAGACCCAGTACTTC
-	TRBV29-1	-	TRBJ2-1	CSVAQYNEQFF	TGCAGCGTTGCACAGTACAATGAGCAGTTCTTC
-	TRBV10-3	-	TRBJ2-3	CAISDPGLSWATDTQYF	TGTGCCATCAGTGATCCGGGACTCTCTTGGGCCACAGATACGCAGTATTTT
-	TRBV27	TRBD2	TRBJ2-1	CASSLRLAGVNEQFF	TGTGCCAGCAGTTTAAGACTAGCGGGAGTCAATGAGCAGTTCTTC
once	TRBV13	-	TRBJ1-3	CASSLGRSSGNTIYF	TGTGCCAGCAGCTTGGGCAGATCTTCTGGAAACACCATATATTTT
-	TRBV10-3	-	TRBJ1-2	CAISNGWDTNYYGYTF	TGTGCCATCAGCAACGGATGGGACACAAACTACTATGGCTACACCTTC
-	TRBV19	TRBD1	TRBJ2-7	CATSPGTVPYEQYF	TGTGCCACCTCACCGGGGACAGTCCCCTACGAGCAGTACTTC
-	TRBV5-6	-	TRBJ2-7	CASSLDGNYEQYF	TGTGCCAGCAGCTTGGACGGCAACTACGAGCAGTACTTC
-	TRBV6-5	TRBD1	TRBJ1-2	CASRQGPGSYGYTF	TGTGCCAGCAGACAGGGGCCCGGAAGCTATGGCTACACCTTC
-	TRBV11-2	-	TRBJ2-1	CASSHGRQFF	TGTGCCAGCAGCCACGGCAGGCAGTTCTTC
-	TRBV7-3	TRBD2	TRBJ2-3	CASSKGGLAGPTDTQYF	TGTGCCAGCAGCAAAGGCGGTCTAGCGGGGCCGACAGATACGCAGTATTTT
once	TRBV9	-	TRBJ2-6	CASSAFYDGGDTGANVLTF	TGTGCCAGCAGCGCCTTTTATGATGGGGGAGACACTGGGGCCAACGTCCTGACTTTC
-	TRBV7-9	-	TRBJ1-1	CASSARDTMNTEAFF	TGTGCCAGCAGCGCCCGGGACACTATGAACACTGAAGCTTTCTTT